This section outlines one TCR beta chain sequence together with its context. No antigen is known for it. Template switching, a step in the protocol, added a universal primer site, and cDNA carried unique molecular identifiers. TCRdb itself ran the 5' RACE reads through MiXCR, one entry per CDR3 protein. The sample carries 350,000 or so distinct CDR3 sequences, 7% to 9.5% recorded once. This entry comes from a study of identical twins. Findings and caveats of the study: The study found that models underestimated out-of-frame TCR alpha sharing in monozygotic twins.

Germline V CDR1 and CDR2: SQVTM, ANQGSEA. V was pared by 0 bases and J by 1 base, with 9 bases between. The CDR3 covers 15 residues. The TCR comes from a woman in her fifties or sixties in good health. Sequenced material: naive T cells sorted from blood. This chain joins TRBV29-1 and TRBJ2-2, with a possible D match to TRBD1 (6 bases). The CDR3 protein is CSVEDPGQNTGELFF. CDR3 DNA: TGCAGCGTTGAAGACCCGGGACAGAACACCGGGGAGCTGTTTTTT.